These 4 T cell receptor beta chains originate from one sample sequenced in a study of metastatic and nonmetastatic thyroid tumors. TCRdb used MiXCR to call clones anew from the PCR reads. The sample consists of 6,800 or so clones, approximately 34% of them appearing once. Prior to thyroid surgery, none of the patients had received any treatment. The sequenced sample consisted of adjacent normal tissue. The receptors shown here come from a female donor with papillary thyroid cancer or a benign thyroid nodule (not recorded which). Some clones in this sample may be carry-over from other donors' samples.

The genes are TRBV7-2 and TRBJ2-1; 13 bases map to TRBD2. Germline values: CDR1 SGHTA, CDR2 FQGNSA. After removal of 7 bases from V and 8 bases from J, the junction contained 5 bases not matched to a gene. There are 14 residues in the CDR3. The CDR3 region is CASTRGLAGDEQFF. The CDR3 DNA follows: TGTGCCAGCACACGCGGACTAGCGGGAGATGAGCAGTTCTTC.

This chain joins TRBV19 and TRBJ2-7; D is ambiguous. The CDR3 extends over 14 amino acids. Trimming shortened V by 9 bases and J by 4 bases, and 19 bases separated the two germline ends. Germline assignment: CDR1 LNHDA and CDR2 SQIVND (reference sequence). The CDR3 reads CARNKQVTAYEQYF. The CDR3 bases are TGTGCCAGGAACAAGCAAGTAACCGCTTACGAGCAGTACTTC.

With regard to this clone: One end of the junction does not line up with germline, which may come from a read error. The rearrangement links TRBV6-1 to TRBJ2-1; D gene unclear. The CDR3 is 12 residues long. Germline V gives CDR1 MNHNS, CDR2 SASEGT. The CDR3 reads CSSYTIYNGQFF. The DNA of the CDR3 is TGCTCGTCCTACACCATCTACAATGGGCAGTTCTTC.

The chain is built from TRBV11-2 and TRBJ2-3, with 7 positions matching TRBD2. The CDR3 consists of 17 residues. Germline trimming cut 4 bases from V and 0 bases from J; bases unmatched to any gene: 10. Germline V CDR1 and CDR2: SGHAT, FQNNGV. CDR3 protein: CASSYPRGGQSTDTQYF. CDR3 in DNA: TGTGCCAGCAGCTACCCCCGGGGAGGGCAAAGCACAGATACGCAGTATTTT.